This T cell receptor beta chain emerged from a study of CD8+ T cells in alopecia areata. This clone was counted once. RNA, once extracted, was reverse transcribed into cDNA for use as the sequencing template. Produced via immunoSEQ multiplex PCR; TCRdb's table is partial and in-frame only. The sample lists under 350,000 clones; about three fifths were seen once. Treatment in this sample: oral pan-JAK inhibitor, 5-10 mg twice daily. CDR3 length: 17 residues. Germline-derived CDR1 and CDR2 are KGHSH and LQKENI. V dropped 0 bases and J dropped 0 bases, with 12 bases sitting between them. The chain is built from TRBV18 and TRBJ2-1, with D perhaps matching TRBD2 (6 bases). Sequences were derived from CD4+ T cells sorted from blood, sampled at week 24, from a patient treated with tofacitinib. This TCR was recovered from a human donor with alopecia areata. CDR3 DNA: TGTGCCAGCTCACCACCCGGGGGACCTCCCTCCTACAATGAGCAGTTCTTC. This codes for CASSPPGGPPSYNEQFF.